The text below deals with one TCR beta chain. Its antigen remains unknown. This record comes from a study of HIV-infected patients and healthy controls. Whole blood was used without fractionation, so all unsorted peripheral T cells were included. cDNA was made from about 500 ng RNA using alpha and beta constant primers. Separate chain-specific third strand synthesis with multiplexing indices produced the alpha and beta libraries. TCRdb processed the 5' RACE reads anew with MiXCR; each CDR3 protein has one entry. The table includes about 18,000 distinct CDR3 sequences, more than 10% detected once. General study points: Significantly higher mean Gini indices appeared in HIV-infected repertoires, possibly reflecting oligoclonality.

Sequencing was performed on blood. The source is an adult in good health.

CDR3 sequence reads: CASGEGTPRYYNEQFF. The CDR3, as DNA: TGTGCCAGCGGCGAAGGGACCCCCCGCTATTACAATGAGCAGTTCTTC. J is TRBJ2-1 and V is TRBV28; D tentatively reads TRBD1 or TRBD2 (5 bases each). Germline CDR1 is MDHEN and CDR2 is SYDVKM. The CDR3 consists of 16 residues. Trimming removed 8 bases at V and 4 bases at J, with 21 bases between.